What follows describes a single T cell receptor (beta chain). Antigen: not known. With 2 bases removed from V and 8 bases from J, the gap between germline ends came to 15 bases. The CDR3 consists of 14 residues. Germline CDR1 and CDR2: SQVTM and ANQGSEA. The source of the sample is a study of CD8 T cells in Susac syndrome. Study results and caveats: Acknowledgment was made by the study that its TCR sequencing and HLA analysis involved a relatively small number of individuals.

Control patients had untreated stable or active relapsing-remitting multiple sclerosis by revised McDonald criteria. The CD8+ and CD4+ T cells were isolated magnetically using a negative isolation approach, whereas the TEMRA cells were enriched by FACS. Random hexamers were used to reverse transcribe the RNA input (about 0.5 to 1 ug). With immunoSEQ multiplex PCR, TCR beta CDR3 was amplified across 54 Vbeta and 13 Jbeta. TCRdb re-derived calls from the immunoSEQ multiplex PCR reads in MiXCR, one entry per CDR3 protein. The table lists approximately 140,000 distinct CDR3 sequences, roughly 95% of them singletons, with over 0.095% in the top ten.

Sequencing was done on a sample of CD4+ T cells from PBMCs. This TCR derives from a human donor with multiple sclerosis. The rearrangement joins TRBV29-1 to TRBJ1-4; D unclear. The CDR3 protein is CSVERSVGKEKLFF. DNA of the CDR3: TGCAGCGTTGAAAGGAGCGTAGGGAAGGAAAAACTGTTTTTT.